This T cell receptor beta chain stems from a study of early T cells in non-severe SARS-CoV-2 infection. Turning to the study itself: Sequencing of bulk RNA from unsorted whole blood was done, without chain pairing. Study-level findings and limits: VDJdb matching skewed toward anti-spike CD8 responses, missing private and CD4 specificities.

The library protocol tagged individual cDNA molecules with unique molecular identifiers. Each CDR3 protein is one row after TCRdb ran MiXCR on the 5' RACE reads. The sample includes about 110,000 distinct CDR3 sequences, 12% of them seen just once. About this clonotype: Its antigen remains unknown.

CDR1 is KGHSH, CDR2 LQKENI, per germline. Trimming at V came to 5 bases and at J to 2 bases, leaving 3 bases not matched to a gene. The CDR3 has 14 residues. This clonotype originated in an adult who was a healthcare worker with PCR-confirmed SARS-CoV-2 infection or an uninfected control (not recorded which). The J gene is TRBJ1-1, the V gene TRBV18; 9 bases are shared with TRBD1. Source material: whole blood. Here the CDR3 reads CASSGQGTNTEAFF. In nucleotides, the CDR3 is TGTGCCAGCTCAGGACAGGGGACTAACACTGAAGCTTTCTTT.